Included here is one TCR beta chain sequence, with context. This clone's antigen is unknown. Base qualities were left out, and no much larger clone turns up one base away. Another Seattle source contributed samples from volunteer blood donors who had recovered from COVID-19. The collaborating institutions used their own protocols to collect whole blood in K2EDTA tubes. For TCRbeta analysis, collaborators shipped samples in one of three forms: frozen whole blood, isolated PBMCs, or DNA extracted from either of those sample types. The data stem from a study of blood T cell repertoires in COVID-19 (dated by TCRdb to 2020 to 2021). With regard to the full study: The collaborator samples originated in the United States, Italy and Spain and spanned the acute and convalescent phases of COVID-19. The prospective study material was composed of cDNA or gDNA derived from T cells, B-cell-depleted T cells, or PBMCs. The dataset comprised deeply sampled blood TCRbeta repertoires from subjects exposed to, actively infected with, or recovered from COVID-19. The repertoires were released in a freely available public database intended as a resource for research on the immune response to SARS-CoV-2. Samples were obtained from the ongoing ImmuneRACE study (first 160 participants) and from 950 to 1,500 subjects provided by 6 global collaborators. Sample metadata almost always included a de-identified subject ID, COVID-19 status, age in years and sex. HLA class I and class II types, where available, came from metadata supplied by the sample provider rather than from assay-based typing.

TCRbeta CDR3 regions were amplified from genomic DNA using the immunoSEQ Assay, a bias-controlled multiplex PCR. On the authors' methods: The number of nucleated cells in each sample was estimated by amplification of reference gene primers within the assay. To quantify the absolute abundance of each unique TCRbeta CDR3 rearrangement, sequence reads were collapsed and filtered. For each sample, productive Simpson clonality was calculated as the square root of Simpson's diversity index over productive rearrangements. TCRdb retrieved this table from immuneACCESS and kept in-frame rearrangements only. Not all clones are present; in checked studies, unresolved V genes account for under half, and no reason is known for the remainder. The V and J calls and clone size come from that table; D and trimming were worked out from the DNA. The sample contains roughly 220,000 clones, 86% of them found a single time. The ten biggest clones cover 2.2% of the sample.

General study outcomes and caveats: How much clinical and demographic metadata was included differed by source and by participant, and the metadata was provided uncurated.

Reading the germline V gene gives CDR1 SGHRS and CDR2 YFSETQ. Including cysteine and phenylalanine, the CDR3 has 17 amino acids. Only the CDR3 part of the read is kept: 51 bases, read in frame from the first base. V has 3 bases trimmed and J has 6 bases trimmed; junction bases matching no gene number 10. This clonotype was sampled from a man younger than 40 who had recovered from COVID-19. What was sequenced was peripheral blood. This receptor chain uses TRBV5-1 and TRBJ2-7; the junction holds 15 bases that match TRBD2. The DNA is as follows: TGCGCCAGCAGCTGGACTAGCGGGGGGGCCGGAGGGTTCGAGCAGTACTTC. It encodes CASSWTSGGAGGFEQYF.